Given below is one T cell receptor (beta chain) in context. Original data processing: Amplified reference gene primers provided the basis for estimating nucleated cell counts. TCRdb's table, derived via immunoSEQ multiplex PCR, lists solely in-frame clones and lacks some. V, J and clone size were drawn from that table, and D and trimming were deduced from the DNA. In the table there are approximately 230,000 clones, just over 85% of which are singletons. The CDR3 consists of 12 residues. Participants, about 18 to 95 years old, spanned fewer than 30 US areas. Cohorts were determined from participant-reported clinical history. Recovery among Cohort 3 donors was established by two negative PCRs, clearance, or symptom resolution. The data are from a study of blood T cell repertoires in COVID-19.

Material: PBMCs or T cells enriched from blood (not recorded which). J is TRBJ2-3 and V is TRBV21-1; the table's D call, TRBD1, was not checked against the DNA. TRBV21-1 is given as a pseudogene. This clonotype originated in a man aged 40-55 years who had recovered from COVID-19. CDR3 in amino acids: CASGQAKDTQYF. As DNA, the CDR3 is TGTGCCAGCGGGCAGGCGAAAGATACGCAGTATTTT.